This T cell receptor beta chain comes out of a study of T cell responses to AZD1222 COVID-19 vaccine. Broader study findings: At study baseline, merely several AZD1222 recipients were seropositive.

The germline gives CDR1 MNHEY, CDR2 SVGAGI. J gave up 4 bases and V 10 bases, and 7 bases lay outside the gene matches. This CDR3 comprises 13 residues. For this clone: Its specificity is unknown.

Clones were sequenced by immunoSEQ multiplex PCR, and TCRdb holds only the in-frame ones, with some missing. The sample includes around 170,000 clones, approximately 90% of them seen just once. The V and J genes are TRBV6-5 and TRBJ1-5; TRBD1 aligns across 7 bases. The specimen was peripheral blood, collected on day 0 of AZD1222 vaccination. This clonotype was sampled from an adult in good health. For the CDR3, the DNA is TGTGCCACCAGGTCGACAGGGAATCAGCCCCAGCATTTT. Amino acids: CATRSTGNQPQHF.